Reported below is one T cell receptor beta chain. The sample is drawn from a study of control samples from healthy donors and cancer patients. The CDR3 contains 14 residues. Trimming took 4 bases from V and 2 from J, leaving 12 bases between them. Germline CDR1 SGHRS, CDR2 YFSETQ. Only in-frame clones appear in the TCRdb table, and some are missing; sequencing was by immunoSEQ multiplex PCR. The table shows almost 90,000 clones, with around nine tenths occurring only once. The receptor comes from a man younger than 40 in good health. The chain has TRBV5-1 and TRBJ1-2; D gene ambiguous. Material: blood. The CDR3: CASSPRTGNYGYTF. DNA for the CDR3: TGCGCCAGCAGCCCGCGGACGGGAAACTATGGCTACACCTTC.